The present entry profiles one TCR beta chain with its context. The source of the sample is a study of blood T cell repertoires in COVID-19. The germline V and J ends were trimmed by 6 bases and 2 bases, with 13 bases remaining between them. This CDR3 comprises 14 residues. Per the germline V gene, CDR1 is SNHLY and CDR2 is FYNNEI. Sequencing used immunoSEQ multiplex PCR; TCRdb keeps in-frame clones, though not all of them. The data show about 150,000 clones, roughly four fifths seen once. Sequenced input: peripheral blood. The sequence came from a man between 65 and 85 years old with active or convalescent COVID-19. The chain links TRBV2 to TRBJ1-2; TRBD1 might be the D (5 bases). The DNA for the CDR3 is TGTGCCAGCAGGACAAGGGGTACGAACTATGGCTACACCTTC. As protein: CASRTRGTNYGYTF.